The 2 T cell receptor beta chains presented below share a single source sample, sequenced in a study of blood T cell repertoires in COVID-19. TCRdb keeps only in-frame clones here, not all; method: immunoSEQ multiplex PCR. The repertoire holds 200,000 to 250,000 clones, with over 80% as singletons. The sequencing sample was made of PBMCs or T cells enriched from blood (not recorded which). Receptors originate from a woman in her twenties or thirties who had been exposed to COVID-19.

The rearrangement links TRBV7-9 to TRBJ1-6; no clear D. Per germline, CDR1 SEHNR and CDR2 FQNEAQ (reference sequence). V was shortened by 5 bases and J by 1 base, with 9 bases between the two germline ends. The CDR3 is 15 amino acids. CDR3 coding DNA: TGTGCCAGCAGCCCAGGAACGTCCTATAATTCACCCCTCCACTTT. Its protein is CASSPGTSYNSPLHF.

The chain is built from TRBV25-1 and TRBJ1-2; possibly TRBD1 for D (6 bases). The length of the CDR3 is 14 residues. CDR1 and CDR2 (germline): MGHDK, SYGVNS. Trimming stripped 3 bases from V and 14 bases from J, with 22 bases between. This chain's CDR3 is CASSERDRSQPVTF. CDR3 bases: TGTGCCAGCAGTGAGCGAGACAGGAGCCAACCAGTAACCTTC.